These T cell receptor beta chains were read from a single sample in a study of T cell responses to AZD1222 COVID-19 vaccine. Sequencing was performed with immunoSEQ multiplex PCR; in TCRdb, only in-frame clones are kept and a portion is missing. This table has around 190,000 clones, 94% appearing once. The sequenced sample was peripheral blood, obtained 28 days after the second AZD1222 dose. These receptor sequences come from an adult who received the AZD1222 COVID-19 vaccine. Each CDR3 is given with its conserved first and last residue. The D gene is left open where the match is weak. A clone size is listed for some rows: how often the clone was seen (once, few, many), or a class if it is expanded.

size	V	J	D	CDR3	DNA
-	TRBV12-3/TRBV12-4	TRBJ2-7	-	CASSFSYEQYF	TGTGCCAGCAGTTTCTCCTACGAGCAGTACTTC
-	TRBV7-9	TRBJ2-7	-	CASSFAQGPLEQYF	TGTGCCAGCAGCTTCGCACAGGGTCCCCTGGAGCAGTACTTC
-	TRBV7-7	TRBJ2-5	TRBD2	CASSLALTSVETQYF	TGTGCCAGCAGCTTAGCCCTGACTAGCGTGGAGACCCAGTACTTC
-	TRBV4-3	TRBJ1-2	TRBD1	CASSQMGQGDGYTF	TGCGCCAGCAGCCAGATGGGACAGGGGGATGGCTACACCTTC
once	TRBV5-1	TRBJ2-3	TRBD2	CASRVTSGTDTQYF	TGCGCCAGCAGGGTGACTAGCGGCACAGATACGCAGTATTTT
-	TRBV28	TRBJ1-6	TRBD1	CASSPIGTAYNSPLHF	TGTGCCAGCAGCCCTATAGGGACAGCTTATAATTCACCCCTCCACTTT
-	TRBV7-2	TRBJ2-7	-	CASSLAHRPAVDYEQYF	TGTGCCAGCAGCTTAGCGCACAGACCGGCGGTGGACTACGAGCAGTACTTC
-	TRBV6-6	TRBJ2-1	-	CASSPVSGFKGDEQFF	TGTGCCAGCAGCCCAGTGTCGGGCTTCAAGGGTGATGAGCAGTTCTTC
-	TRBV6-1	TRBJ2-6	-	CASSEAGRYGANVLTF	TGTGCCAGCAGTGAAGCAGGACGGTATGGGGCCAACGTCCTGACTTTC
few	TRBV7-6	TRBJ1-5	-	CASSSQGGMGQPQHF	TGTGCCAGCAGCTCACAGGGTGGAATGGGCCAGCCCCAGCATTTT
-	TRBV28	TRBJ1-3	TRBD1	CASSFYLDSGTDSGNTIYF	TGTGCCAGCAGTTTCTACCTGGATTCCGGGACAGACTCTGGAAACACCATATATTTT
-	TRBV23-1	TRBJ1-6	-	CASSQQGNNSPLHF	TGCGCCAGCAGTCAACAGGGGAATAATTCACCCCTCCACTTT
-	TRBV28	TRBJ2-3	-	CASSFAGRDTQYF	TGTGCCAGCAGTTTCGCAGGGCGAGATACGCAGTATTTT
-	TRBV5-1	TRBJ2-7	-	CASSLSGISGDEQYF	TGCGCCAGTTCCCTTAGCGGCATCTCTGGGGATGAGCAGTACTTC
once	TRBV19	TRBJ1-2	-	CASSPTQNYGYTF	TGTGCCAGTAGCCCTACTCAGAACTATGGCTACACCTTC
-	TRBV9	TRBJ2-3	-	CASSPPAADTQYF	TGTGCCAGCAGCCCCCCCGCGGCAGATACGCAGTATTTT
-	TRBV4-3	TRBJ1-3	-	CASSLTSRGAGNTIYF	TGCGCCAGCAGCCTTACTTCTCGGGGGGCTGGAAACACCATATATTTT
once	TRBV4-1	TRBJ1-3	-	CASSQDSSSGNTIYF	TGCGCCAGCAGCCAAGATTCCAGCTCTGGAAACACCATATATTTT
-	TRBV9	TRBJ1-1	-	CASSVVRGEYTEAFF	TGTGCCAGCAGCGTAGTAAGGGGGGAGTACACTGAAGCTTTCTTT
-	TRBV28	TRBJ1-3	TRBD1	CASSLGGTVSGNTIYF	TGTGCCAGCAGTTTAGGCGGGACAGTCTCTGGAAACACCATATATTTT
-	TRBV27	TRBJ2-1	TRBD1	CASSVGGTGYGTYNEQFF	TGTGCCAGCAGTGTGGGGGGGACAGGGTACGGAACCTACAATGAGCAGTTCTTC
-	TRBV15	TRBJ1-4	TRBD1	CATSRTPTGQSEKLFF	TGTGCCACCAGCAGAACTCCGACAGGGCAAAGTGAAAAACTGTTTTTT
-	TRBV12-3/TRBV12-4	TRBJ1-2	-	CASSLDNLYGYTF	TGTGCCAGCAGTTTAGACAACCTCTATGGCTACACCTTC
once	TRBV6-5	TRBJ1-2	-	CASSYDGRSYGYTF	TGTGCCAGCAGTTACGATGGCAGGAGCTATGGCTACACCTTC
-	TRBV5-4	TRBJ2-1	-	CASSRNYGGYNEQFF	TGTGCCAGCAGCCGGAATTACGGCGGATACAATGAGCAGTTCTTC
-	TRBV6-5	TRBJ1-4	TRBD1	CASLLTGGLREKLFF	TGTGCCTCACTCCTAACAGGGGGTTTACGTGAAAAACTGTTTTTT
-	TRBV6-2/TRBV6-3	TRBJ2-7	-	CASSYVNFREQYF	TGTGCCAGCAGTTACGTAAATTTCCGAGAGCAGTACTTC
once	TRBV5-1	TRBJ1-2	-	CASSSGTDPNYGYTF	TGCGCCAGCAGCTCTGGGACGGACCCTAACTATGGCTACACCTTC
-	TRBV4-3	TRBJ2-3	TRBD2	CASSQDGTSGGITDTQYF	TGCGCCAGCAGCCAAGATGGGACTAGCGGGGGGATCACAGATACGCAGTATTTT
-	TRBV28	TRBJ1-5	-	CASSFERRDNQPQHF	TGTGCCAGCAGTTTTGAGCGCAGGGATAATCAGCCCCAGCATTTT
-	TRBV12-5	TRBJ2-7	-	CASGPPRLAAHEQYF	TGTGCTAGTGGTCCCCCCCGGTTAGCGGCTCACGAGCAGTACTTC
once	TRBV18	TRBJ2-7	-	CASSPIPLSGTPTYEQYF	TGTGCCAGCTCCCCCATACCACTGTCCGGGACGCCCACCTACGAGCAGTACTTC
-	TRBV6-1	TRBJ1-2	-	CASSEARPLYGYTF	TGTGCCAGCAGTGAAGCCCGGCCTCTCTATGGCTACACCTTC
-	TRBV28	TRBJ2-7	-	CASSSSYEQYF	TGTGCCAGCAGTTCCTCCTACGAGCAGTACTTC
-	TRBV4-1	TRBJ2-1	-	CASSLPGEQFF	TGCGCCAGCAGCCTACCTGGAGAGCAGTTCTTC
-	TRBV6-2/TRBV6-3	TRBJ2-1	TRBD2	CASSYSAPAGGNEQFF	TGTGCCAGCAGTTACTCCGCTCCGGCGGGGGGGAATGAGCAGTTCTTC
-	TRBV7-9	TRBJ1-3	-	CASSLLRGSGNTIYF	TGTGCCAGCAGCTTATTGAGAGGATCTGGAAACACCATATATTTT
-	TRBV10-1	TRBJ1-5	-	CASTIGTFLTHF	TGCGCCAGCACCATAGGGACATTTTTGACGCATTTT
-	TRBV10-3	TRBJ2-1	-	CAITGPSFFF	TGTGCCATCACCGGTCCTAGCTTCTTCTTC
-	TRBV19	TRBJ2-6	-	CASQTEVRWSGANVLTF	TGTGCCAGTCAAACTGAGGTGCGGTGGTCTGGGGCCAACGTCCTGACTTTC
-	TRBV7-9	TRBJ1-1	-	CASSLPPHGLENTEAFF	TGTGCCAGCAGCTTACCTCCTCATGGACTGGAGAACACTGAAGCTTTCTTT
-	TRBV19	TRBJ1-2	TRBD1	CAIPTGIGGYTF	TGTGCCATTCCGACAGGGATTGGTGGCTACACCTTC
once	TRBV6-5	TRBJ1-2	-	CASSHMKATNYGYTF	TGTGCCAGCAGCCATATGAAGGCTACTAACTATGGCTACACCTTC
-	TRBV5-8	TRBJ2-7	-	CASSWGGSYEQYF	TGTGCCAGCAGCTGGGGAGGATCCTACGAGCAGTACTTC
-	TRBV12-5	TRBJ2-2	-	CASGLVLSGNTGELFF	TGTGCTAGTGGTTTGGTACTGTCAGGAAACACCGGGGAGCTGTTTTTT
-	TRBV6-5	TRBJ1-4	TRBD1	CASRKTTGGGEKLFF	TGTGCCAGCAGGAAGACGACAGGGGGCGGTGAAAAACTGTTTTTT
-	TRBV28	TRBJ1-2	TRBD1	CASSSPGQGVYRFGYTF	TGTGCCAGCAGTTCCCCGGGACAGGGGGTATACCGCTTTGGCTACACCTTC
-	TRBV12-5	TRBJ1-1	-	CASGLVRTGTEAFF	TGTGCTAGTGGTTTGGTAAGGACGGGAACTGAAGCTTTCTTT
-	TRBV19	TRBJ1-4	-	CASSIGPKLFF	TGTGCCAGTAGTATAGGCCCCAAACTGTTTTTT
few	TRBV12-3/TRBV12-4	TRBJ1-1	-	CASRHTNTEAFF	TGTGCCAGCCGTCATACGAACACTGAAGCTTTCTTT